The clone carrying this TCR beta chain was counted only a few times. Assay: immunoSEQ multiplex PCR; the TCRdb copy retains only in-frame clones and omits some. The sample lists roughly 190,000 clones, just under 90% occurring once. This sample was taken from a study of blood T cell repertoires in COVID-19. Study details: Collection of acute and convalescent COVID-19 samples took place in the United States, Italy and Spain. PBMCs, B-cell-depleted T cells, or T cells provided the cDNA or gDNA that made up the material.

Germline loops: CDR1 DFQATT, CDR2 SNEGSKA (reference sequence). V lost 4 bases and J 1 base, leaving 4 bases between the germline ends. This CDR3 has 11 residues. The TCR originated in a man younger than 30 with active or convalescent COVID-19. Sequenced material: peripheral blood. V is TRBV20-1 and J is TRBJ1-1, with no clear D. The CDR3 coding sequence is TGCAGTGCTATTCGGAACACTGAAGCTTTCTTT. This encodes CSAIRNTEAFF.